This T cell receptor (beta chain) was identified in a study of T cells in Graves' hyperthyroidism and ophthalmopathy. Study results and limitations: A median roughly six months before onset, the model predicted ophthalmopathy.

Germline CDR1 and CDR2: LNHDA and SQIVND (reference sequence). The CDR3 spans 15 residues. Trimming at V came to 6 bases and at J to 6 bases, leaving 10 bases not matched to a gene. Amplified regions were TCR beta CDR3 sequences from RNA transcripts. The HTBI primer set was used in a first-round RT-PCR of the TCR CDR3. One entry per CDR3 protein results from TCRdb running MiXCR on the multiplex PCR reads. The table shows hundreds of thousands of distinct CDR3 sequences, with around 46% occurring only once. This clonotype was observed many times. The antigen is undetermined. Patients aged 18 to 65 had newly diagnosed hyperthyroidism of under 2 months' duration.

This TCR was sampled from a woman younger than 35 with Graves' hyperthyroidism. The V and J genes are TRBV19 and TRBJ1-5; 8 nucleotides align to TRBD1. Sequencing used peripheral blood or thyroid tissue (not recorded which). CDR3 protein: CASSPLTGDIQPQHF. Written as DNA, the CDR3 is TGTGCCAGTAGCCCATTGACAGGGGATATTCAGCCCCAGCATTTT.